The sequence of this T cell receptor beta chain was determined in a study of T-cell reconstitution after alpha-beta-depleted transplantation in children. This clonotype came up a few times. Unique molecular identifiers were used in preparing the TCRbeta library. TCRdb fed the PCR reads into MiXCR, producing one record per CDR3 protein. The data show a few hundred thousand distinct CDR3 sequences, 13% seen once. The material was PBMCs, obtained from the stem cell graft. This receptor was obtained from a human donor who donated a stem cell graft to a child with Fanconi anemia.

CDR3 bases: TGTGCCAGCAGCCCCCGGGACGGGGTTTTTTATGGCTACACCTTC. Amino acids: CASSPRDGVFYGYTF. This chain connects TRBV27 to TRBJ1-2; tentatively, D is TRBD1 (5 bases). Germline CDR1 MNHEY, CDR2 SMNVEV (reference sequence). Deletions cut 6 bases from V and 5 bases from J, with 19 bases between. The CDR3 is 15 amino acids.